A selection of T cell receptor beta chains follows, all from one sample in a study of Tregs in tolerant kidney transplant recipients. TCRdb's copy holds only in-frame clones and misses some; the assay was immunoSEQ multiplex PCR. The sample holds around 61,000 clones, 70% to 90% seen once. The sequences come from CD4+ T cells from blood (PBMCs), collected 6 months after the transplant. The receptors were sampled from a human patient who received a combined kidney and bone marrow transplant. The T cells may partly be graft donor cells. The conserved cysteine and the conserved F or W are not part of the CDR3 here. Each record gives: V gene, J gene, CDR3 protein.

TRBV7-2,TRBJ2-3,ASSSGTSGSVDTQY
TRBV6-6,TRBJ1-2,ASSTDRNYGYT
TRBV9,TRBJ2-1,ASSVVQGLGNEQF
TRBV29-1,TRBJ2-1,SATSDRRYNEQF
TRBV6-5,TRBJ2-2,ASNPTGNTGELF
TRBV28,TRBJ2-1,ASIQTGKRNEQF
TRBV7-3,TRBJ1-1,ASSPSGGVGMNTEAF
TRBV4-3,TRBJ1-5,ASSQDMNQPQH
TRBV19,TRBJ1-6,ASSISSGLSNSPLH
TRBV28,TRBJ1-2,ASFSGPGNYGYT
TRBV5-1,TRBJ2-3,ASTPRQGATDTQY
TRBV27,TRBJ2-7,ASRKVDRDSYEQY
TRBV18,TRBJ1-1,ASSPLSVGNTEAF
TRBV5-4,TRBJ2-5,ASSLAEAGQETQY
TRBV6-5,TRBJ1-5,ASSRDRVGQPQH
TRBV4-1,TRBJ1-4,ASSQKGQTATNEKLF
TRBV11-3,TRBJ1-5,ASSRESNQPQH
TRBV4-3,TRBJ2-1,ASRRSGGKDNEQF
TRBV7-9,TRBJ1-3,ASSLVSGYTGNTIY
TRBV6-5,TRBJ2-7,ASSYRDRWSYEQY
TRBV19,TRBJ1-1,ASSVNRVQVNTEAF
TRBV2,TRBJ1-4,ASSEGGGRAGKLF